What follows is one T cell receptor (beta chain) and its context. Original data processing: Amplified reference gene primers provided the basis for estimating nucleated cell counts. Assay: immunoSEQ multiplex PCR; the TCRdb copy retains only in-frame clones and omits some. V and J calls and clone size come straight from that table; D and trimming were deduced from the DNA. The table lists 150,000 to 200,000 clones, 77% of them singletons, with around 2.7% in the top ten. The data derive from a study of blood T cell repertoires in COVID-19. The wider study: Sites in the United States, Italy and Spain provided acute and convalescent COVID-19 samples. The cDNA or gDNA used as material had been derived from T cells, B-cell-depleted T cells, or PBMCs.

The germline V gene encodes CDR1 SGHTS and CDR2 YDEGEE. The V gene lost 0 bases and the J gene lost 3 bases, with 10 bases spanning the gap. The CDR3 spans 15 residues. The TCR originated in a man aged 70 or older with acute or convalescent COVID-19. Sample: peripheral blood. This rearrangement joins TRBV5-8 to TRBJ2-1, with a possible D match to TRBD1 (6 bases). This chain's CDR3 is CASSLAGVHYNEQFF. CDR3 coding DNA: TGTGCCAGCAGCTTGGCAGGGGTTCACTACAATGAGCAGTTCTTC.